This T cell receptor (beta chain) was identified during a study of T cells in Graves' hyperthyroidism and ophthalmopathy. General study findings and limits: Most thyroid clonotypes expanded above 0.001 were also detected in blood. Separation of ophthalmopathy from stable hyperthyroidism was achieved by a 13 V-J model. Median prediction lead before ophthalmopathy onset was around 7 months with the model.

Pregnant or lactating patients were excluded, as were those with uncontrolled infection or other autoimmune disease. There were TCR beta CDR3 regions amplified from RNA transcripts. During a first-round RT-PCR of the TCR CDR3, the HTBI primer set was used. TCRdb reprocessed the multiplex PCR reads via MiXCR and lists one record per CDR3 protein. Of hundreds of thousands of distinct CDR3 sequences in the sample, 40% to 55% were seen once. This clonotype was observed many times. Its antigen is not known. The trim removed 0 bases at V and 4 bases at J, leaving 1 base unmatched. The germline CDR1 and CDR2 sequences are SQVTM and ANQGSEA. This CDR3 spans 14 amino acids.

J is TRBJ1-2 and V is TRBV29-1, with 11 bases aligning to TRBD1. Sequenced material: peripheral blood or thyroid tissue (not recorded which). The TCR was taken from an adult man with Graves' disease, either hyperthyroidism or ophthalmopathy (not recorded which). The CDR3 DNA is TGCAGCGTTGAAGATGGGACAGGGGGCTATGGCTACACCTTC. Translating it yields CSVEDGTGGYGYTF.